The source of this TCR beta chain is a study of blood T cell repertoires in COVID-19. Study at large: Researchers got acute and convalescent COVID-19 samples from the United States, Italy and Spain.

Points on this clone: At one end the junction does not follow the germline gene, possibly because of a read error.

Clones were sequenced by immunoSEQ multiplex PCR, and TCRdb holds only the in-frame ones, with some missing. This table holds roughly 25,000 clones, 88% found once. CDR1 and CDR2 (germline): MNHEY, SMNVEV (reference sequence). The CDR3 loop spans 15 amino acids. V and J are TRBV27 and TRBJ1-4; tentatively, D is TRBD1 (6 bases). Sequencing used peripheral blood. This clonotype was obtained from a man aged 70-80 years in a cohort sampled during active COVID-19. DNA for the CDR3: TGTGCCAGCAGTTTAGAGGTGGGGGCGTGTGGGAAAACTGTTTTT. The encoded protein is CASSLEVGACGKTVF.